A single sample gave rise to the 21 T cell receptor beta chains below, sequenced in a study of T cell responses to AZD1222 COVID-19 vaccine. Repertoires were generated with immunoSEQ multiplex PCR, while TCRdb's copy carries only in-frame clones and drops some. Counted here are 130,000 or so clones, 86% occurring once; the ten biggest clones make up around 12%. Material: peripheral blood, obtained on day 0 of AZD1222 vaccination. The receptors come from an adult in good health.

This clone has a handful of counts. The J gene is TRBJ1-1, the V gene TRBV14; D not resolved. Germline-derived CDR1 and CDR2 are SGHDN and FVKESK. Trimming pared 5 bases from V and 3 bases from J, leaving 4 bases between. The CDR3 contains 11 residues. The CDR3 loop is CASSADTEAFF. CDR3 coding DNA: TGTGCCAGCAGCGCCGACACTGAAGCTTTCTTT.

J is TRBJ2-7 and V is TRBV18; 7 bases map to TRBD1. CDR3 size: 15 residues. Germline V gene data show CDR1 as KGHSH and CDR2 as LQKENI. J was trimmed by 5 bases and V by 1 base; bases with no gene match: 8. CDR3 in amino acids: CASSPQGQAGDEQYF. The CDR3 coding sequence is TGTGCCAGCTCACCACAAGGACAGGCTGGGGACGAGCAGTACTTC.

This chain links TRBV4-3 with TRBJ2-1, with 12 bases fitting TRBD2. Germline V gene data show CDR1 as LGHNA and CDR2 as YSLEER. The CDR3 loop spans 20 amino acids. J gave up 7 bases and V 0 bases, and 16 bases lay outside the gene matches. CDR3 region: CASSQDRVGLAGGPRNEQFF. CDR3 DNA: TGCGCCAGCAGCCAAGATAGGGTCGGGCTAGCGGGGGGGCCTAGGAATGAGCAGTTCTTC.

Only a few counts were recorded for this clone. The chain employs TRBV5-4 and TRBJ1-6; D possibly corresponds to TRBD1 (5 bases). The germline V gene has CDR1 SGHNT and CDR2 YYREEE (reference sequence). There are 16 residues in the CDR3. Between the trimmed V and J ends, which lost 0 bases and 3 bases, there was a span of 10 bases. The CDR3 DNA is TGTGCCAGCAGCTTGGTGGGGACGCTCTATAATTCACCCCTCCACTTT. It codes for CASSLVGTLYNSPLHF.

For the CDR3, the DNA is TGTGCCAGTGGACTAGCGGGCTCCTACGAGCAGTACTTC. It translates to CASGLAGSYEQYF. The chain has TRBV2 and TRBJ2-7, with 11 bases matching TRBD2. The CDR3 sequence is 13 residues long. CDR1 is SNHLY and CDR2 is FYNNEI in the germline V gene. V lost 9 bases and J lost 0; bases outside the gene matches: 1.

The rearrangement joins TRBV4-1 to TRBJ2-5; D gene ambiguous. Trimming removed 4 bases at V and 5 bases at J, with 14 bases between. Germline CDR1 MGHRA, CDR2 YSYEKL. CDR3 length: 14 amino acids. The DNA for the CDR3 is TGCGCCAGCAGCCCGCATAATTCTGGGGAGACCCAGTACTTC. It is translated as CASSPHNSGETQYF.

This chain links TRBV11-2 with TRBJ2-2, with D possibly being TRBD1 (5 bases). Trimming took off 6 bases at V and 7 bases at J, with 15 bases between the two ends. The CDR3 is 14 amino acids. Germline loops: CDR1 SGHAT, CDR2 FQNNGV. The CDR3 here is CASSRQPGGGELFF. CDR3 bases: TGTGCCAGCAGTCGACAGCCAGGCGGCGGGGAGCTGTTTTTT.

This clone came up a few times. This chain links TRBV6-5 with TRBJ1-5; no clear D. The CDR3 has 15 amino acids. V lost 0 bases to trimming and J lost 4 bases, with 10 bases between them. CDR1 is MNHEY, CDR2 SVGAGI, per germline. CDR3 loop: CASSYSRTGNQPQHF. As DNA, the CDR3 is TGTGCCAGCAGTTACTCGAGGACGGGGAATCAGCCCCAGCATTTT.

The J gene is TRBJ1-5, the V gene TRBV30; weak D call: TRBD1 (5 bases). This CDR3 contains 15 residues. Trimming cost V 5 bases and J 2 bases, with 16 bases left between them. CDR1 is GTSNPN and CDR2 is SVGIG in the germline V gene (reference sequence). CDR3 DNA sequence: TGTGCCTGGGCTGGTCATGGGGGGGGCAATCAGCCCCAGCATTTT. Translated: CAWAGHGGGNQPQHF.

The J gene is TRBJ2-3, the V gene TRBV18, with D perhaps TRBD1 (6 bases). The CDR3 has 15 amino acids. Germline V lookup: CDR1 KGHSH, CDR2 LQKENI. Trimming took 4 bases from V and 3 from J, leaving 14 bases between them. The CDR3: CASSLFRGKTDTQYF. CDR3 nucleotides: TGTGCCAGCTCACTTTTCAGGGGAAAGACAGATACGCAGTATTTT.

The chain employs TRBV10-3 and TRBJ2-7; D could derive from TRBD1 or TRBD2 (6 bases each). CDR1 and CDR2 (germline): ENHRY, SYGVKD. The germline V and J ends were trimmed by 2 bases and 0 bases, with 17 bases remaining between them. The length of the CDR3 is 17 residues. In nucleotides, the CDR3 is TGTGCCATCAGTGAGCCCGGGGGCGGGCGGACCTCCTACGAGCAGTACTTC. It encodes CAISEPGGGRTSYEQYF.

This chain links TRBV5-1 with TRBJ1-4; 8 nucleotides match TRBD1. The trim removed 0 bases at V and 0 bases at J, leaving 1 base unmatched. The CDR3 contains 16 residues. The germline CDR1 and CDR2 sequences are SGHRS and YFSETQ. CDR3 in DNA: TGCGCCAGCAGCTTGGCAGGGGGCACAACTAATGAAAAACTGTTTTTT. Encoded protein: CASSLAGGTTNEKLFF.

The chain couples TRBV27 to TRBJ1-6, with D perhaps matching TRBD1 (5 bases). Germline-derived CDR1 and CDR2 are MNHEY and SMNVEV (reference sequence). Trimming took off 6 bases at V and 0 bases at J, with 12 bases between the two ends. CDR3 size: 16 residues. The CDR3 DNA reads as TGTGCCAGCAGGGGGGGTGTCTCCTCCTATAATTCACCCCTCCACTTT. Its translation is CASRGGVSSYNSPLHF.

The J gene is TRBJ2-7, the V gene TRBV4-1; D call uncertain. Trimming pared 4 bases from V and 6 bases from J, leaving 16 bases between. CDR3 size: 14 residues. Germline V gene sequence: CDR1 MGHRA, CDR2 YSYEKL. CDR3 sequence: CASSRNPTAPEQYF. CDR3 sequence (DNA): TGCGCCAGCAGCCGAAACCCAACAGCGCCCGAGCAGTACTTC.

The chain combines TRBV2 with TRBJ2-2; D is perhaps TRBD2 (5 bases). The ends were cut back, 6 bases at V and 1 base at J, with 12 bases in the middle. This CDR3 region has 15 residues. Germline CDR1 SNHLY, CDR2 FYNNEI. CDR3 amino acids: CASRARAENTGELFF. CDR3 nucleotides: TGTGCCAGCAGAGCGAGGGCTGAGAACACCGGGGAGCTGTTTTTT. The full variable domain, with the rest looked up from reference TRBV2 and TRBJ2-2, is EPEVTQTPSHQVTQMGQEVILRCVPISNHLYFYWYRQILGQKVEFLVSFYNNEISEKSEIFDDQFSVERPDGSNFTLKIRSTKLEDSAMYFCASRARAENTGELFFGEGSRLTVL.

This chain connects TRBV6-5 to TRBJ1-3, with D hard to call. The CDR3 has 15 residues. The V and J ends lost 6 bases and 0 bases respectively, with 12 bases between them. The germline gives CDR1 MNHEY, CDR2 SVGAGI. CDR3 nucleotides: TGTGCCAGCAGAGCCCCAGTCTCCTCTGGAAACACCATATATTTT. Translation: CASRAPVSSGNTIYF.

The CDR3 is CASSLSGGNTGELFF. As DNA, the CDR3 is TGCGCCAGCAGCTTGTCGGGCGGGAACACCGGGGAGCTGTTTTTT. The V gene is TRBV5-1, the J gene TRBJ2-2; unclear D gene. CDR3 length equals 15 residues. The V gene's germline CDR1 is SGHRS and CDR2 YFSETQ. V was trimmed by 1 base and J by 1 base, leaving 8 bases between them.

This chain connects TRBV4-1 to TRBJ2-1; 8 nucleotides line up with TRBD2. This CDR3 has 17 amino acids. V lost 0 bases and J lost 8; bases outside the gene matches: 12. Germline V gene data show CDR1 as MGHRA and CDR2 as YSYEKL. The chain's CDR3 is CASSQEAPRLAFHEQFF. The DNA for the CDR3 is TGCGCCAGCAGCCAAGAAGCCCCGCGACTAGCGTTCCATGAGCAGTTCTTC.

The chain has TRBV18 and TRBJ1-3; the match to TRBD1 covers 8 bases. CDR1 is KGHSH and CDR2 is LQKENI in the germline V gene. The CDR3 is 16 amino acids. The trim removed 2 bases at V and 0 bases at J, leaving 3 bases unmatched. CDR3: CASSPKTGASGNTIYF. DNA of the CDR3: TGTGCCAGCTCACCAAAGACAGGGGCCTCTGGAAACACCATATATTTT.

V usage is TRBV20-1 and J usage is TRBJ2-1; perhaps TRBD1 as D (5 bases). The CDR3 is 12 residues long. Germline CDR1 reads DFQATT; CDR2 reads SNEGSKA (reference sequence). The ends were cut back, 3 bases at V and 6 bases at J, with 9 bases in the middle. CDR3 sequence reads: CSASRTFNEQFF. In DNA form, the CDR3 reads TGCAGTGCTAGTCGGACATTCAATGAGCAGTTCTTC.

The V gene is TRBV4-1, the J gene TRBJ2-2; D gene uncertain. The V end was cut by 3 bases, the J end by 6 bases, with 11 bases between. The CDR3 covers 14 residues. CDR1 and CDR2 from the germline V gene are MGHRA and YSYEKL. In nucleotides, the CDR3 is TGCGCCAGCAGCCAGGGGTCCCTCCCCGGGGAGCTGTTTTTT. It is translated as CASSQGSLPGELFF.